Listed below are T cell receptor beta chains from one sample, sequenced in a study of shared clonotypes between healthy human individuals. The table came from immunoSEQ multiplex PCR; TCRdb's copy has only in-frame clones and leaves some out. The sample yields about 1.5 million clones, approximately 98% seen once. Sequencing input: naive CD4+ T cells sorted from blood. Receptors originate from a man in his thirties or forties in good health. Each CDR3 is given with its conserved first and last residue. D genes are given only for firm matches. The size field is filled for only some rows; it gives once, few, many or a size class.

clone size	V gene	D gene	J gene	CDR3 protein	CDR3 DNA
.	TRBV9	TRBD1	TRBJ2-2	CASSATDRVDTGELFF	TGTGCCAGCAGCGCAACAGACAGGGTCGACACCGGGGAGCTGTTTTTT
.	TRBV5-1	.	TRBJ1-2	CASSSSNPVYGYTF	TGCGCCAGCAGCTCCTCCAATCCAGTCTATGGCTACACCTTC
.	TRBV28	TRBD1	TRBJ1-2	CASSSGQGGGYTF	TGTGCCAGCAGTTCCGGACAGGGGGGCGGCTACACCTTC
.	TRBV7-2	TRBD2	TRBJ2-7	CASSKRQSGSSYEQYF	TGTGCCAGCAGCAAAAGACAGAGCGGGAGTTCCTACGAGCAGTACTTC
.	TRBV11-2	TRBD1	TRBJ2-7	CASSWPGTGVEQYF	TGTGCCAGCAGCTGGCCCGGGACAGGGGTCGAGCAGTACTTC
.	TRBV30	TRBD1	TRBJ1-5	CAWSQTGSSNQPQHF	TGTGCCTGGAGTCAGACAGGGAGTAGCAATCAGCCCCAGCATTTT
.	TRBV10-2	.	TRBJ2-7	CASSRTMGVYEQYF	TGCGCCAGCAGTCGAACTATGGGGGTCTACGAGCAGTACTTC
.	TRBV18	.	TRBJ2-7	CASSPKDGFYEQYF	TGTGCCAGCTCACCGAAGGACGGCTTCTACGAGCAGTACTTC
.	TRBV7-9	TRBD1	TRBJ2-7	CASSGPGQGYWEQYF	TGTGCCAGCAGCGGTCCGGGACAGGGGTATTGGGAGCAGTACTTC
once	TRBV29-1	.	TRBJ1-3	CSVGQAGSGNTIYF	TGCAGCGTTGGACAGGCTGGCTCTGGAAACACCATATATTTT
once	TRBV6-1	.	TRBJ2-5	CASSEGLSSETQYF	TGTGCCAGCAGTGAAGGACTTAGCTCGGAGACCCAGTACTTC
.	TRBV18	.	TRBJ2-2	CASSPPGNTGELFF	TGTGCCAGCTCACCACCGGGAAACACCGGGGAGCTGTTTTTT
.	TRBV28	TRBD1	TRBJ2-3	CASTARGQVWKDTQYF	TGTGCCAGCACAGCGAGGGGACAGGTCTGGAAAGATACGCAGTATTTT
.	TRBV21-1	.	TRBJ2-5	CASSKIKRDKVETQYF	TGTGCCAGCAGCAAGATCAAGCGGGATAAGGTGGAGACCCAGTACTTC
.	TRBV28	TRBD2	TRBJ2-1	CASSPGGGYNEQFF	TGTGCCAGCAGCCCGGGCGGGGGGTACAATGAGCAGTTCTTC
.	TRBV6-6	TRBD2	TRBJ2-7	CASSSGLAGDEQYF	TGTGCCAGCAGTTCCGGACTAGCGGGAGACGAGCAGTACTTC
.	TRBV5-1	TRBD1	TRBJ2-7	CASSLTGVAYEQYF	TGCGCCAGCAGCTTAACAGGGGTAGCCTACGAGCAGTACTTC
.	TRBV6-6	TRBD1	TRBJ1-5	CASRGTGIEGNQPQHF	TGTGCCAGCAGGGGGACAGGGATAGAGGGCAATCAGCCCCAGCATTTT
.	TRBV28	.	TRBJ2-7	CASTQTSYEQYF	TGTGCCAGCACCCAAACTTCCTACGAGCAGTACTTC
.	TRBV5-1	TRBD1	TRBJ1-1	CASRSQGHTEAFF	TGCGCCAGCAGATCACAGGGGCACACTGAAGCTTTCTTT
.	TRBV6-5	.	TRBJ2-2	CASSYIPGSGELFF	TGTGCCAGCAGTTATATCCCCGGCTCCGGGGAGCTGTTTTTT
.	TRBV19	.	TRBJ1-1	CASTRWGRIDMNTEAFF	TGTGCCAGTACCCGATGGGGGAGGATAGACATGAACACTGAAGCTTTCTTT
.	TRBV5-1	.	TRBJ2-2	CASSLALGSGELFF	TGCGCCAGCAGCTTGGCCCTGGGATCCGGGGAGCTGTTTTTT
.	TRBV28	.	TRBJ1-5	CASNSNSDSNQPQHF	TGTGCCAGCAACTCAAATTCGGATAGCAATCAGCCCCAGCATTTT
.	TRBV29-1	TRBD1	TRBJ2-7	CSVLQGVDYEQYF	TGCAGCGTCCTACAGGGGGTTGACTACGAGCAGTACTTC
.	TRBV6-4	TRBD1	TRBJ2-1	CASSKEQGPISRQFF	TGTGCCAGCAGCAAAGAACAGGGGCCCATCTCCCGGCAGTTCTTC
.	TRBV19	.	TRBJ2-1	CASSIDHLFGGKHEQFF	TGTGCCAGTAGTATAGATCATCTTTTTGGCGGGAAGCATGAGCAGTTCTTC
once	TRBV2	.	TRBJ1-5	CASKYEGATEPQHF	TGTGCCAGCAAGTACGAAGGAGCGACGGAGCCCCAGCATTTT
.	TRBV29-1	TRBD1	TRBJ2-1	CSHNRGNEQFF	TGCAGCCACAACAGGGGCAATGAGCAGTTCTTC
.	TRBV7-2	TRBD1	TRBJ1-2	CASSSDRGYGYTF	TGTGCCAGCAGCTCAGACAGGGGCTATGGCTACACCTTC
.	TRBV7-2	TRBD2	TRBJ2-1	CASSRLAGGRGEQFF	TGTGCCAGCAGCAGACTAGCGGGAGGTCGAGGTGAGCAGTTCTTC
.	TRBV5-1	.	TRBJ2-7	CASSLLTRSSYEQYF	TGCGCCAGCAGCTTGCTGACTAGGAGTTCCTACGAGCAGTACTTC
.	TRBV4-1	.	TRBJ1-4	CASSLGTREKLFF	TGCGCCAGCAGCCTAGGGACACGAGAAAAACTGTTTTTT
.	TRBV10-2	.	TRBJ2-7	CASSETRYEQYF	TGCGCCAGCAGTGAGACCCGATACGAGCAGTACTTC
.	TRBV28	TRBD2	TRBJ2-5	CASSLLRLAGSETQYF	TGTGCCAGCAGTTTACTCCGACTAGCGGGATCCGAGACCCAGTACTTC